The 5 T cell receptor beta chains below all came from one sample that was sequenced in a study of cytotoxic CD8 clonotypes in ibrutinib-treated CLL. Produced via immunoSEQ multiplex PCR; TCRdb's table is partial and in-frame only. The data hold approximately 91,000 clones, with around 75% observed a single time. Specimen: PBMCs, collected after 12 months of ibrutinib treatment. These TCRs come from a human donor with chronic lymphocytic leukemia.

The rearrangement links TRBV5-4 to TRBJ2-5; tentatively, D is TRBD1 (5 bases). V was pared by 4 bases and J by 5 bases, with 18 bases between. Germline V gives CDR1 SGHNT, CDR2 YYREEE (reference sequence). This CDR3 is 15 amino acids long. The CDR3 spells CASSPRQGDGETQYF. Here the CDR3 DNA reads TGTGCCAGCAGCCCTCGCCAGGGTGACGGGGAGACCCAGTACTTC.

The rearrangement links TRBV18 to TRBJ2-7; tentatively, D is TRBD2 (6 bases). The CDR3 covers 15 residues. Between the trimmed V and J ends, which lost 0 bases and 7 bases, there was a span of 16 bases. The V gene's germline CDR1 is KGHSH and CDR2 LQKENI. The CDR3 DNA reads as TGTGCCAGCTCACCACCGGGACTTCTGAGAGAAGAGCAGTACTTC. Protein: CASSPPGLLREEQYF. Complete variable domain (other parts from reference TRBV18 and TRBJ2-7): NAGVMQNPRHLVRRRGQEARLRCSPMKGHSHVYWYRQLPEEGLKFMVYLQKENIIDESGMPKERFSAEFPKEGPSILRIQQVVRGDSAAYFCASSPPGLLREEQYFGPGTRLTVT.

This chain uses TRBV11-2 with TRBJ2-2; 8 positions match TRBD2. V trimming: 1 base; J trimming: 4 bases; junction bases outside the gene matches: 2. Germline CDR1 is SGHAT and CDR2 is FQNNGV. There are 15 residues in the CDR3. In DNA, the CDR3 is TGTGCCAGCAGCTTAGGGCTAGCGGGCACCGGGGAGCTGTTTTTT. It translates to CASSLGLAGTGELFF.

The chain combines TRBV18 with TRBJ1-2; D is unclear. From germline, CDR1 is KGHSH and CDR2 LQKENI. The V end lost 3 bases, the J end lost 4 bases, and 9 bases lay between the germline ends. CDR3 length: 13 residues. The CDR3 sequence: CASSPGGSYGYTF. DNA for the CDR3: TGTGCCAGCTCACCGGGCGGGAGCTATGGCTACACCTTC.

The chain employs TRBV5-1 and TRBJ1-6; tentative D call: TRBD1 (6 bases). V lost 4 bases and J 8 bases, leaving 16 bases between the germline ends. Germline-derived CDR1 and CDR2 are SGHRS and YFSETQ. The CDR3 is 15 residues long. CDR3 residues: CASSPEGGRDSPLHF. For the CDR3, the DNA is TGCGCCAGCAGCCCAGAGGGGGGAAGGGATTCACCCCTCCACTTT.